The next 8 T cell receptor beta chains were all read from a single sample in a study of cytomegalovirus exposure and HLA in healthy donors. The PCR ran on 60 Vbeta and 13 Jbeta primers. Clones were sequenced by immunoSEQ multiplex PCR, and TCRdb holds only the in-frame ones, with some missing. The sample includes 65,000 to 85,000 clones, roughly 89% of them seen just once. Sequencing was performed on PBMCs. The source of these receptors is a woman aged 25 to 39 in good health and CMV-seronegative.

The chain has TRBV7-9 and TRBJ2-2; D is perhaps TRBD1 (7 bases). The CDR3 is made up of 15 amino acids. Germline V gene sequence: CDR1 SEHNR, CDR2 FQNEAQ (reference sequence). Trimming took 4 bases from V and 6 from J, leaving 15 bases between them. Here the CDR3 DNA reads TGTGCCAGCAGCTCTGCGGCAGGGGGGTCCGGGGAGCTGTTTTTT. This translates into CASSSAAGGSGELFF.

The chain recombines TRBV6-1 with TRBJ2-7, with TRBD1 matching 9 bases. CDR1 is MNHNS and CDR2 is SASEGT in the germline V gene. The trim removed 7 bases at V and 5 bases at J, leaving 12 bases unmatched. The CDR3 spans 15 residues. CDR3 sequence: CASTPTGTGSNEQYF. CDR3 sequence (DNA): TGTGCCAGCACCCCGACCGGGACAGGGAGTAACGAGCAGTACTTC.

The chain joins TRBV4-3 to TRBJ2-7, with 9 bases aligning to TRBD1. Germline V lookup: CDR1 LGHNA, CDR2 YSLEER. V lost 0 bases, J lost 3 bases, and 6 bases stayed unmatched. This CDR3 spans 16 amino acids. This chain's CDR3 is CASSQDLGQGGYEQYF. CDR3 DNA sequence: TGCGCCAGCAGCCAAGATCTGGGACAGGGTGGCTACGAGCAGTACTTC.

The genes are TRBV11-2 and TRBJ2-7, with D uncertain. The CDR3 is made up of 15 amino acids. Germline V lookup: CDR1 SGHAT, CDR2 FQNNGV. V was trimmed by 1 base and J by 0 bases, leaving 10 bases between them. The CDR3 DNA reads TGTGCCAGCAGCTTAGTACCGCTGGCCTCCTACGAGCAGTACTTC. Protein: CASSLVPLASYEQYF.

The rearrangement joins TRBV9 to TRBJ2-1; 8 bases agree with TRBD2. The CDR3 has 16 amino acids. Germline V gene lookup returns CDR1 SGDLS and CDR2 YYNGEE. The V gene end was trimmed by 0 bases and the J gene end by 5 bases; junction bases not matched to a gene: 7. In DNA, the CDR3 is TGTGCCAGCAGCGTAGGGGCCCAGCGGGGGAACAATGAGCAGTTCTTC. The encoded protein is CASSVGAQRGNNEQFF.

The V call is TRBV9, the J call TRBJ1-1; D is perhaps TRBD1 (5 bases). The CDR3 is 15 amino acids. The V end was cut by 4 bases, the J end by 4 bases, with 17 bases between. Germline V gene data show CDR1 as SGDLS and CDR2 as YYNGEE. CDR3 protein: CASSPRVGGFTEAFF. CDR3 in DNA: TGTGCCAGCAGCCCCCGTGTCGGGGGGTTCACTGAAGCTTTCTTT.

The chain employs TRBV13 and TRBJ2-1, with TRBD2 matching 8 bases. In germline, CDR1 is PRHDT, CDR2 FYEKMQ (reference sequence). The CDR3 spans 15 residues. J gave up 6 bases and V 3 bases, and 7 bases lay outside the gene matches. The CDR3 region has the DNA TGTGCCAGCAGCTTCAGCTATGCGGGAGGCAATGAGCAGTTCTTC. Translating it yields CASSFSYAGGNEQFF. The full variable domain, completed using reference TRBV13 and TRBJ2-1, is AAGVIQSPRHLIKEKRETATLKCYPIPRHDTVYWYQQGPGQDPQFLISFYEKMQSDKGSIPDRFSAQQFSDYHSELNMSSLELGDSALYFCASSFSYAGGNEQFFGPGTRLTVL.

The chain carries TRBV7-6 and TRBJ2-1, with D possibly being TRBD2 (5 bases). The CDR3 sequence is 13 residues long. The V gene lost 0 bases and the J gene lost 10 bases, with 10 bases spanning the gap. Germline CDR1 and CDR2: SGHVS and FNYEAQ. The CDR3 coding sequence is TGTGCCAGCAGCTTAGCGGAGGCGGCCGAGCAGTTCTTC. Amino acid sequence: CASSLAEAAEQFF. The variable domain in full, with the rest retrieved from reference TRBV7-6 and TRBJ2-1, is GAGVSQSPRYKVTKRGQDVALRCDPISGHVSLYWYRQALGQGPEFLTYFNYEAQQDKSGLPNDRFSAERPEGSISTLTIQRTEQRDSAMYRCASSLAEAAEQFFGPGTRLTVL.